The rows below give T cell receptor beta chains drawn from one sample of a study of tumor and adjacent non-tumor tissue in lung cancer. TCRdb processed the multiplex PCR reads anew with MiXCR; each CDR3 protein has one entry. The sample holds more than 75,000 distinct CDR3 sequences, around 85% seen once. What was sequenced was lung tumor tissue. The origin of the receptors is a woman in her fifties or sixties with non-small cell lung cancer. Both conserved end residues are part of each CDR3. D genes are given only for firm matches. The size entry is marked missing in some rows and otherwise reads once, few, many or a size class.

j_call | v_call | clone_size | d_call | cdr3_aa | cdr3_nt
TRBJ2-3 | TRBV28 | - | TRBD2 | CASRSNGRRADTQYF | TGTGCCAGCAGGTCCAACGGGAGGAGGGCAGACACGCAGTATTTT
TRBJ2-5 | TRBV28 | - | - | CASRQTRGAEKTQYF | TGTGCCAGCAGGCAAACACGGGGTGCGGAGAAGACCCAGTACTTC
TRBJ1-2 | TRBV11-2 | - | - | CASSANETPNYGYTF | TGTGCCAGCAGCGCGAACGAGACTCCTAACTACGGCTACACCTTC
TRBJ2-1 | TRBV5-1 | many | - | CASSLVVGEQFF | TGCGCCAGCAGCTTGGTTGTTGGTGAGCAGTTCTTC
TRBJ2-7 | TRBV20-1 | - | TRBD2 | CTARWGLAAYDQYF | TGCACTGCTAGATGGGGACTAGCGGCATACGACCAGTACTTC
TRBJ2-3 | TRBV6-1 | - | TRBD2 | CARRPAGGITDTQYF | TGTGCCAGGAGACCAGCGGGAGGAATCACAGATACGCAGTATTTT
TRBJ1-1 | TRBV20-1 | - | - | CSATRPGDGTETFF | TGCAGTGCTACCCGGCCCGGGGATGGCACTGAAACTTTCTTC
TRBJ2-2 | TRBV5-4 | few | - | CVGSFVGGELFF | TGTGTCGGCAGCTTTGTGGGCGGGGAGCTGTTTTTT
TRBJ1-6 | TRBV12-3/TRBV12-4 | many | TRBD1 | CASSLTGRNSPLHF | TGTGCCAGCAGTTTGACAGGGCGAAATTCACCCCTCCACTTT
TRBJ2-5 | TRBV6-1 | - | - | CACTEIRAETQYF | TGTGCATGCACTGAAATACGGGCGGAGACCCAGTACTTC
TRBJ2-5 | TRBV29-1 | - | - | CSVVRDVETQYF | TGTAGCGTTGTCAGGGATGTGGAGACCCAGTACTTC
TRBJ2-5 | TRBV29-1 | - | TRBD1 | CSVEGGRGKLRNQETQYF | TGCAGCGTCGAAGGGGGCAGGGGCAAGCTGCGAAACCAAGAGACCCAGTACTTC
TRBJ2-2 | TRBV6-1 | - | TRBD2 | CASSELAGEVGAGKLFF | TGTGCCAGCAGTGAACTAGCGGGAGAAGTCGGGGCCGGGAAGCTGTTTTTT
TRBJ2-3 | TRBV20-1 | - | - | CSVGGRGGETQYF | TGCAGTGTGGGCGGTAGGGGAGGAGAAACGCAGTATTTT
TRBJ2-7 | TRBV6-5 | once | - | CASSPEFRVWYEHYF | TGTGCCAGCAGTCCGGAGTTCAGGGTATGGTACGAGCACTACTTC
TRBJ2-7 | TRBV29-1 | - | - | CSIEDRQRGSYNQQYF | TGCAGCATTGAAGATCGCCAGCGTGGCTCCTACAATCAGCAGTACTTC
TRBJ2-7 | TRBV6-6 | once | - | CASCYSPPNGSTYEQYF | TGTGCCAGCTGTTACTCACCCCCAAACGGGAGTACCTACGAGCAGTACTTC
TRBJ1-2 | TRBV5-5 | - | - | CASSLTWTENYSYAF | TGTGCCAGCAGCTTGACCTGGACAGAAAACTATAGCTACGCCTTC
TRBJ2-7 | TRBV5-4 | once | - | CASGLAGGGQQYF | TGTGCCAGCGGCCTGGCCGGTGGAGGCCAGCAGTACTTC
TRBJ1-4 | TRBV13 | - | - | CASSSKSGVRSEKLIF | TGTGCCAGCAGCTCGAAATCAGGGGTACGTTCTGAAAAACTGATATTT
TRBJ2-1 | TRBV6-2/TRBV6-3 | - | - | CASSASQRSGEQFF | TGTGCCAGCAGCGCATCTCAGCGGTCAGGGGAGCAGTTCTTC
TRBJ2-3 | TRBV6-1 | - | TRBD2 | CACRPAGGITDTQYF | TGTGCCTGCAGACCAGCGGGAGGGATCACAGATACCCAGTATTTT
TRBJ1-1 | TRBV5-1 | many | - | CASSLGGGDTEAFF | TGCGCCAGCAGCTTGGGAGGGGGAGACACTGAAGCTTTCTTT
TRBJ2-5 | TRBV11-3 | - | TRBD1 | CANCRDRSQETQYF | TGTGCTAACTGCCGGGACAGGAGCCAAGAGACCCAGTACTTC
TRBJ1-1 | TRBV5-5 | - | - | CASSGRDGGAEAFF | TGTGCCAGCAGTGGGAGGGACGGGGGAGCTGAGGCTTTCTTT
TRBJ2-6 | TRBV20-1 | - | - | CSARTSRRVNSGDNVLIF | TGCAGTGCTAGGACTAGCAGGAGGGTAAACTCTGGGGACAACGTCCTGATTTTC
TRBJ2-1 | TRBV12-3/TRBV12-4 | - | TRBD1 | CASSLGGDSEQFF | TGTGCCAGCAGTTTAGGTGGGGACAGTGAGCAATTCTTC
TRBJ2-1 | TRBV20-1 | - | TRBD2 | CSPRLAGGSNNEQFF | TGCAGTCCTAGATTAGCGGGAGGGTCGAATAATGAGCAGTTCTTC
TRBJ1-1 | TRBV20-1 | - | - | CSAIDRGQGSMNTEALF | TGCAGTGCTATAGATCGTGGGCAGGGGAGCATGAACACTGAAGCTCTCTTT
TRBJ2-1 | TRBV6-6 | - | TRBD2 | CASSYNSGSDNEQFF | TGTGCCAGCAGTTACAATAGCGGGAGTGACAATGAGCAGTTCTTC
TRBJ1-1 | TRBV6-2/TRBV6-3 | - | - | CASSYYENTEAFF | TGTGCTAGCAGTTACTATGAGAACACTGAAGCTTTCTTT
TRBJ2-3 | TRBV2 | - | TRBD1 | CASRQGSGIDTQYF | TGTGCCAGCAGACAGGGGAGCGGCATAGATACGCAGTATTTT
TRBJ2-1 | TRBV4-3 | many | - | CASSEGTAGPGREQFF | TGCGCCAGCAGCGAAGGGACGGCGGGGCCCGGCCGAGAGCAGTTCTTC
TRBJ1-2 | TRBV28 | - | - | CTTSIWVNYGYIF | TGTACCACCTCGATCTGGGTGAACTATGGCTACATCTTC
TRBJ2-3 | TRBV5-4 | - | - | CASNTTSYPTDTYYF | TGTGCCAGCAACACAACTAGCTATCCCACAGATACGTATTATTTT
TRBJ2-2 | TRBV28 | - | - | CASREGTGELFF | TGTGCCAGCAGGGAGGGGACCGGGGAGCTGTTTTTT
TRBJ2-2 | TRBV12-3/TRBV12-4 | medium-sized | TRBD2 | CASTTTSGFVTGELFF | TGTGCCAGCACCACGACTAGCGGGTTCGTCACCGGGGAGCTGTTTTTT
TRBJ2-1 | TRBV6-1 | - | TRBD1 | CASSAPGGGEINEEFF | TGTGCCAGCAGCGCTCCAGGGGGTGGAGAGATCAATGAGGAGTTCTTC
TRBJ2-3 | TRBV12-3/TRBV12-4 | - | TRBD2 | CAISTTLGLAGYTDMQYF | TGTGCCATCAGTACCACTCTAGGACTAGCGGGGTACACAGATATGCAGTATTTT
TRBJ1-5 | TRBV4-2 | - | - | CVSSQDGTWKQPQHF | TGTGTCAGCAGCCAAGATGGCACATGGAAACAGCCCCAGCATTTT
TRBJ2-1 | TRBV6-1 | - | TRBD2 | CASGTSGHNEQFF | TGTGCCAGCGGGACTAGCGGACACAATGAGCAGTTCTTC
TRBJ2-1 | TRBV29-1 | - | - | CSVEDILNNEQFF | TGCAGCGTTGAGGACATACTGAACAATGAGCAGTTCTTC
TRBJ2-5 | TRBV6-2/TRBV6-3 | - | TRBD2 | CTSSRTLLLAGAQETQYF | TGTACCAGCAGCCGGACCCTTCTTCTAGCGGGAGCCCAAGAGACCCAGTACTTC
TRBJ2-3 | TRBV10-3 | - | TRBD2 | CAISEGLEGTDTQYF | TGTGCCATCAGTGAGGGACTAGAGGGCACAGATACGCAGTATTTT
TRBJ2-7 | TRBV20-1 | - | - | CSANRADIYEQNF | TGCAGTGCAAACAGAGCGGACATCTACGAGCAGAACTTC
TRBJ2-1 | TRBV29-1 | - | - | CSAEDTAYNKQFF | TGCAGCGCTGAAGATACCGCGTACAATAAGCAGTTCTTC
TRBJ2-1 | TRBV10-3 | once | - | CAISGGLYIEQFF | TGTGCCATCAGTGGCGGACTCTACATTGAGCAGTTCTTC
TRBJ2-5 | TRBV6-5 | - | - | CASSYSLTPGETQYF | TGTGCCAGCAGTTATAGCCTTACCCCAGGAGAGACCCAGTACTTC
TRBJ2-7 | TRBV20-1 | - | TRBD1 | CSAEGQRYEQYF | TGCAGTGCTGAGGGACAGCGGTACGAGCAGTACTTC
TRBJ1-6 | TRBV20-1 | - | TRBD1 | CSARGKTGESSHLYF | TGCAGTGCTAGAGGCAAGACAGGGGAGTCTTCACACCTCTACTTT
TRBJ2-3 | TRBV6-6 | medium-sized | - | CASSYQGTDTQYF | TGTGCCAGCAGTTACCAGGGGACAGATACGCAGTATTTT
TRBJ2-1 | TRBV11-2 | - | TRBD2 | CARMGLSGEQFF | TGTGCCAGGATGGGACTATCTGGCGAGCAGTTCTTC
TRBJ2-1 | TRBV9 | - | - | CASSVGSSRMSSYNERFF | TGTGCCAGCAGCGTAGGTTCTAGCAGGATGAGCTCCTACAATGAGCGGTTCTTC
TRBJ2-3 | TRBV6-5 | medium-sized | - | CARLERDTQYF | TGTGCCAGACTAGAGCGAGATACGCAGTATTTT
TRBJ1-2 | TRBV29-1 | - | - | CSVEDIRRDIAYGYTF | TGCAGCGTTGAAGATATACGAAGGGACATAGCCTATGGCTACACCTTC
TRBJ2-3 | TRBV28 | - | - | CASSLPSALTDTQNF | TGTGCTAGCAGTTTACCTAGCGCCCTCACAGATACGCAGAATTTT